The 20 T cell receptor beta chains listed next were all sequenced from one sample in a study of blood T cell repertoires in COVID-19 (dated by TCRdb to the early 2020s). The library was obtained by the immunoSEQ multiplex PCR assay. TCRdb mirrors the immuneACCESS table, restricted to in-frame sequences. Some clones are absent from its copies; in checked studies, under half trace to an unresolved V gene, and the reason for the others is unknown. For this sample the table gives under 200,000 clones, of which approximately 91% were detected only once. The ten largest clonotypes hold 2% to 3% of the sample. Material: peripheral blood. Every receptor here comes from a young man with acute or convalescent COVID-19.

V is TRBV30 and J is TRBJ1-5; 9 bases map to TRBD1. Germline CDR1 reads GTSNPN; CDR2 reads SVGIG (reference sequence). The CDR3 totals 15 residues. J gave up 6 bases and V 0 bases, and 6 bases lay outside the gene matches. DNA of the CDR3: TGTGCCTGGAGTGTAGCAACAGGGGGCGGTCAGCCCCAGCATTTT. This sequence encodes CAWSVATGGGQPQHF.

The CDR3 nucleotides are TGTGCCAGCAGCAAGGGACTAGCGGGAGGGTGGAGCTCCTACAATGAGCAGTTCTTC. Its translation is CASSKGLAGGWSSYNEQFF. The chain combines TRBV9 with TRBJ2-1, with TRBD2 identical over 16 bases. This CDR3 spans 19 amino acids. V dropped 4 bases and J dropped 0; count of bases not matched to a gene: 7. CDR1 SGDLS and CDR2 YYNGEE come from the germline V gene.

By share, this clone counts as medium-sized (0.01 to 0.1%). V usage is TRBV6-5 and J usage is TRBJ2-6; a possible D gene is TRBD1 (6 bases). The CDR3 runs to 15 residues. V shed 9 bases and J shed 0 bases, with 12 bases lying between them. In germline, CDR1 is MNHEY, CDR2 SVGAGI. The CDR3 sequence: CASKDSYSGANVLTF. DNA of the CDR3: TGTGCCAGTAAGGACAGTTACTCTGGGGCCAACGTCCTGACTTTC.

The CDR3 is CASSPGTSESSSYNEQFF. The CDR3 DNA reads as TGTGCCAGCAGCCCCGGGACTAGCGAGAGTTCATCCTACAATGAGCAGTTCTTC. The chain carries TRBV7-6 and TRBJ2-1, with 10 bases fitting TRBD2. Germline V gene data show CDR1 as SGHVS and CDR2 as FNYEAQ. Trimming cost V 5 bases and J 1 base; bases outside gene matches: 11. The CDR3 has 18 amino acids.

The J gene is TRBJ1-2, the V gene TRBV6-1; 9 nucleotides match TRBD1. This CDR3 contains 15 residues. Germline CDR1 is MNHNS and CDR2 is SASEGT. Trimming took 0 bases from V and 4 from J; bases not matched to a gene: 3. In DNA form, the CDR3 reads TGTGCCAGCAGTGAAGCGGGGACAGGGATCTATGGCTACACCTTC. Translation gives CASSEAGTGIYGYTF.

The chain combines TRBV5-1 with TRBJ2-3, with 8 positions matching TRBD1. The germline V gene has CDR1 SGHRS and CDR2 YFSETQ. After removal of 4 bases from V and 4 bases from J, the junction contained 5 bases not matched to a gene. This CDR3 comprises 14 residues. As DNA, the CDR3 is TGCGCCAGCAGCACAGGGGGACTCCCAGATACGCAGTATTTT. This encodes CASSTGGLPDTQYF. Variable domain in full (rest from reference TRBV5-1 and TRBJ2-3): KAGVTQTPRYLIKTRGQQVTLSCSPISGHRSVSWYQQTPGQGLQFLFEYFSETQRNKGNFPGRFSGRQFSNSRSEMNVSTLELGDSALYLCASSTGGLPDTQYFGPGTRLTVL.

V is TRBV19 and J is TRBJ1-5, with D perhaps matching TRBD1 (6 bases). Per the germline V gene, CDR1 is LNHDA and CDR2 is SQIVND (reference sequence). There are 14 residues in the CDR3. V shed 4 bases and J shed 9 bases, with 16 bases lying between them. CDR3: CASSTLTGKGPQHF. CDR3 in DNA: TGTGCCAGTAGTACCTTGACAGGAAAGGGGCCCCAGCATTTT.

This clone turned up a few times. This sample also contains other DNA sequences that code for the same CDR3. The chain links TRBV3-1 (or the pseudogene TRBV3-2) to TRBJ2-7; 13 positions match TRBD2. V shed 3 bases and J 2 bases; nucleotides not matched to a gene: 1. This CDR3 has 15 residues. From germline, CDR1 is LGHDT and CDR2 YNNKEL (reference sequence). The CDR3 protein is CASSQGLAGPYEQYF. The CDR3 DNA reads as TGTGCCAGCAGCCAGGGACTAGCGGGGCCCTACGAGCAGTACTTC.

The chain combines TRBV12-5 with TRBJ1-1; tentative D call: TRBD1 (5 bases). Germline V gene sequence: CDR1 LGHNT, CDR2 FRNRAP. CDR3 length: 15 residues. Trimming shortened V by 0 bases and J by 4 bases, and 12 bases separated the two germline ends. The CDR3 protein is CASGLVTQGGTEAFF. The CDR3, as DNA: TGTGCTAGTGGTTTGGTAACTCAGGGTGGCACTGAAGCTTTCTTT.

The gene calls are TRBV18 and TRBJ1-3, with D perhaps TRBD1 (5 bases). This CDR3 is built from 16 residues. V lost 6 bases and J lost 0, with 15 bases in between. Germline CDR1 and CDR2: KGHSH and LQKENI. CDR3 coding DNA: TGTGCCAGCTCCCCTGACAGCACCTACTCTGGAAACACCATATATTTT. As protein: CASSPDSTYSGNTIYF.

This chain connects TRBV7-2 to TRBJ1-1; TRBD1 might be the D (6 bases). Trimming shortened V by 6 bases and J by 4 bases, and 18 bases separated the two germline ends. Looked up from germline, CDR1 is SGHTA and CDR2 is FQGNSA. CDR3 length: 15 residues. CDR3 protein: CASRTAGGQSTEAFF. The CDR3, as DNA: TGTGCCAGCAGAACGGCGGGGGGGCAAAGCACTGAAGCTTTCTTT.

This rearrangement joins TRBV27 to TRBJ1-5; 10 bases are a match to TRBD1. Germline V gene sequence: CDR1 MNHEY, CDR2 SMNVEV (reference sequence). The CDR3 has 16 residues. After removal of 4 bases from V and 4 bases from J, the junction contained 7 bases not matched to a gene. The CDR3 spells CASSSRTGGPNQPQHF. CDR3 in DNA: TGTGCCAGCAGTTCACGGACAGGGGGGCCTAATCAGCCCCAGCATTTT.

V gene TRBV27 combines with J gene TRBJ1-1; D is possibly TRBD1 (6 bases). Trimming removed 4 bases from V and 9 bases from J, with 12 bases in between. Germline CDR1 reads MNHEY; CDR2 reads SMNVEV (reference sequence). The length of the CDR3 is 12 residues. The CDR3 here is CASSYGTFKAFF. The CDR3 DNA is TGTGCCAGCAGTTACGGGACATTTAAAGCTTTCTTT.

This chain links TRBV5-1 with TRBJ1-6; 7 positions agree with TRBD1. With V trimmed by 0 bases and J by 5 bases, 5 bases remained unmatched. The CDR3 has 16 amino acids. From germline, CDR1 is SGHRS and CDR2 YFSETQ. CDR3 sequence reads: CASSLEIQGNNSPLHF. The CDR3 DNA follows: TGCGCCAGCAGCTTGGAGATACAGGGGAATAATTCACCCCTCCACTTT.

The chain joins TRBV5-1 to TRBJ2-3, with D maybe TRBD1 (5 bases). The germline V gene has CDR1 SGHRS and CDR2 YFSETQ. Trimming stripped 3 bases from V and 4 bases from J, with 15 bases between. This CDR3 comprises 15 residues. This CDR3 reads CASSSHRTPADTQYF. CDR3 DNA: TGCGCCAGCAGCTCCCACCGGACACCCGCAGATACGCAGTATTTT.

The J gene is TRBJ2-5, the V gene TRBV2; TRBD2 might be the D (6 bases). The CDR3 contains 13 residues. Trimming pared 1 base from V and 4 bases from J, leaving 7 bases between. Germline V gives CDR1 SNHLY, CDR2 FYNNEI. The CDR3 loop reads CASSEVRGETQYF. The CDR3 DNA reads TGTGCCAGCAGTGAAGTGCGGGGAGAGACCCAGTACTTC.

The V call is TRBV6-5, the J call TRBJ2-3; 9 bases are a match to TRBD2. The germline CDR1 and CDR2 sequences are MNHEY and SVGAGI. The CDR3 sequence is 14 residues long. The J segment lost 1 base and the V segment lost 7 bases, leaving 3 bases of the junction unmatched. Here the CDR3 reads CASKVAGGTDTQYF. The CDR3 nucleotides are TGTGCCAGCAAGGTAGCGGGGGGCACAGATACGCAGTATTTT.

This chain joins TRBV18 and TRBJ2-1; TRBD1 agrees at 7 bases. The CDR3 extends over 15 amino acids. Germline values: CDR1 KGHSH, CDR2 LQKENI. V was pared by 6 bases and J by 5 bases, with 10 bases of the junction left unmatched. DNA for the CDR3: TGTGCCAGCTCGTCCCGACAGGGATCGGACAATGAGCAGTTCTTC. Its translation is CASSSRQGSDNEQFF.

V gene TRBV25-1 combines with J gene TRBJ2-1; 12 bases line up with TRBD1. Germline values: CDR1 MGHDK, CDR2 SYGVNS. The CDR3 loop spans 16 amino acids. The junction had 9 bases not matched to a gene; V was cut back by 5 bases and J by 7 bases. CDR3 coding DNA: TGTGCCAGCAGTACCGCCGGGACAGGGGGCTCGAATGAGCAGTTCTTC. The encoded protein is CASSTAGTGGSNEQFF.

V is TRBV7-2 and J is TRBJ2-5; 12 nucleotides align to TRBD2. V was clipped by 3 bases and J by 1 base; unmatched bases: 0. Per germline, CDR1 SGHTA and CDR2 FQGNSA. The CDR3 totals 15 residues. Here the CDR3 DNA reads TGTGCCAGCAGCTTGACTAGCGGGGGCCAAGAGACCCAGTACTTC. Residues: CASSLTSGGQETQYF.